The present T cell receptor beta chain was sequenced within a study of cytomegalovirus exposure and HLA in healthy donors. Notes on the study in general: In a later analysis, first-cohort TCR clusters were found to tend to co-occur in the approximately 110 validation repertoires. Among the CMV-associated chains, a few were confirmed in vitro as specific for CMV antigens.

Here immunoSEQ multiplex PCR was the method, and the copy in TCRdb shows in-frame clones only, minus some. The sample includes a few hundred thousand clones, 75% to 95% of them seen just once. As for this clone: Its antigen remains unidentified.

Germline CDR1 LNHDA, CDR2 SQIVND (reference sequence). This CDR3 contains 13 residues. V was clipped by 0 bases and J by 2 bases, with 5 bases between them. The donors were part of the approximately 130-subject validation cohort, which stood apart from the approximately 670-subject first cohort. This clonotype originated in a woman aged 18-35 years in good health and CMV-seronegative. Sequencing was done on a sample of PBMCs. The chain employs TRBV19 and TRBJ2-7; D ambiguous. The chain's CDR3 is CASSIDSTYEQYF. The CDR3 DNA reads TGTGCCAGTAGTATAGATAGCACCTACGAGCAGTACTTC. Full variable domain (outside the CDR3, taken from reference TRBV19 and TRBJ2-7): DGGITQSPKYLFRKEGQNVTLSCEQNLNHDAMYWYRQDPGQGLRLIYYSQIVNDFQKGDIAEGYSVSREKKESFPLTVTSAQKNPTAFYLCASSIDSTYEQYFGPGTRLTVT.